The 21 T cell receptor beta chains below all came from one sample that was sequenced in a study of OX40 agonist ivuxolimab in advanced cancers. The repertoire was sequenced with immunoSEQ multiplex PCR; TCRdb's copy has only in-frame clones and lacks some. The data show 100,000 to 120,000 clones, with approximately 90% seen just once and under 0.85% held by the top ten. The material was CD4+ or CD8+ T cells sorted from blood, obtained in a trial of the OX40 agonist ivuxolimab. Every receptor here comes from an adult with an advanced solid tumor such as melanoma, head and neck, liver or kidney cancer.

This clone was detected a few times. The chain recombines TRBV23-1 with TRBJ1-2; 9 bases agree with TRBD1. TRBV23-1 counts as an open reading frame of uncertain function. Trimming at V came to 6 bases and at J to 3 bases, leaving 17 bases not matched to a gene. The CDR3 is made up of 18 amino acids. CDR3 protein: CASSPSWGQGGLDYGYTF. DNA of the CDR3: TGCGCCAGCAGCCCTTCGTGGGGACAGGGTGGGCTAGACTATGGCTACACCTTC.

The rearrangement joins TRBV9 to TRBJ2-1, with 13 bases identical to TRBD2. The CDR3 extends over 16 amino acids. Trimming removed 3 bases from V and 6 bases from J; junction bases left unmatched: 6. From germline, CDR1 is SGDLS and CDR2 YYNGEE. CDR3 coding DNA: TGTGCCAGCAGCGCCAGACTAGCGGGGGGTTTCAATGAGCAGTTCTTC. It yields the protein CASSARLAGGFNEQFF.

The genes are TRBV7-2 and TRBJ1-4; TRBD1 might be the D (6 bases). There are 14 residues in the CDR3. Per the germline V gene, CDR1 is SGHTA and CDR2 is FQGNSA. Trimming took off 5 bases at V and 3 bases at J, with 10 bases between the two ends. The CDR3 bases are TGTGCCAGCAGCGACAGGTTTGCTAATGAAAAACTGTTTTTT. Amino acid sequence: CASSDRFANEKLFF.

This clone has more than one count but fewer than ten. The chain joins TRBV7-3 to TRBJ1-6; 9 nucleotides match TRBD1. The CDR3 is 14 amino acids. V lost 5 bases, J lost 7 bases, and 3 bases stayed unmatched. Germline V gene data show CDR1 as SGHTA and CDR2 as FQGTGA. The CDR3: CASSTQGANSPLHF. In DNA form, the CDR3 reads TGTGCCAGCAGCACACAGGGGGCCAATTCACCCCTCCACTTT.

The chain recombines TRBV19 with TRBJ1-2; D is unclear. Germline V gives CDR1 LNHDA, CDR2 SQIVND (reference sequence). V was pared by 7 bases and J by 4 bases, with 10 bases between. The CDR3 has 12 residues. CDR3 protein: CASKIDFYGYTF. The CDR3, as DNA: TGTGCCAGTAAGATAGATTTCTATGGCTACACCTTC.

The chain combines TRBV6-5 with TRBJ2-1, with no clear D. The CDR3 contains 14 residues. Trimming cost V 0 bases and J 5 bases, with 8 bases left between them. CDR1 is MNHEY, CDR2 SVGAGI, per germline. The CDR3 spells CASSYSFRDNEQFF. CDR3 DNA: TGTGCCAGCAGTTACTCCTTCCGAGACAATGAGCAGTTCTTC.

The CDR3 nucleotides read TGTGCCAGCAGCCCACGACTAGCGGGCCCTCAAGAGACCCAGTACTTC. Its protein is CASSPRLAGPQETQYF. The rearrangement joins TRBV4-2 to TRBJ2-5; TRBD2 matches 10 bases. The length of the CDR3 is 16 residues. Germline V gene data show CDR1 as LGHNA and CDR2 as YNFKEQ. The trim removed 4 bases at V and 2 bases at J, leaving 7 bases unmatched.

The CDR3 loop reads CASSQLSGRGYEQYF. The CDR3 region has the DNA TGCGCCAGCAGCCAGCTTAGCGGGAGGGGGTACGAGCAGTACTTC. The V and J genes are TRBV4-1 and TRBJ2-7; 11 bases are shared with TRBD2. The CDR3 runs to 15 residues. J was trimmed by 4 bases and V by 3 bases; bases with no gene match: 5. Germline lookup yields CDR1 MGHRA and CDR2 YSYEKL.

The chain carries TRBV6-6 and TRBJ2-7, with TRBD2 matching over 7 bases. The CDR3 spans 15 residues. The junction had 6 bases not matched to a gene; V was cut back by 2 bases and J by 2 bases. Germline loops: CDR1 MNHNY, CDR2 SVGAGI (reference sequence). The CDR3 loop reads CASSYGEGRAYEQYF. As DNA, the CDR3 is TGTGCCAGCAGTTACGGAGAGGGGAGGGCCTACGAGCAGTACTTC.

This CDR3 is CASSYSGTGNLEQYF. The CDR3 nucleotides read TGTGCCAGCAGTTACTCCGGGACAGGGAACCTCGAGCAGTACTTC. V gene TRBV6-5 combines with J gene TRBJ2-7; 9 bases line up with TRBD1. V dropped 0 bases and J dropped 6; count of bases not matched to a gene: 6. Germline CDR1 and CDR2: MNHEY and SVGAGI. The CDR3 consists of 15 residues.

V is TRBV9 and J is TRBJ2-2; 8 nucleotides match TRBD2. This CDR3 is 16 amino acids long. V lost 0 bases and J lost 5; bases outside the gene matches: 6. Germline V gene data show CDR1 as SGDLS and CDR2 as YYNGEE. CDR3 protein: CASSVATGGGTGELFF. The CDR3, as DNA: TGTGCCAGCAGCGTAGCTACGGGAGGGGGTACCGGGGAGCTGTTTTTT.

The rearrangement joins TRBV28 to TRBJ2-2; 10 bases fit TRBD2. Germline V gene lookup returns CDR1 MDHEN and CDR2 SYDVKM. The CDR3 extends over 15 amino acids. The V gene end was trimmed by 5 bases and the J gene end by 1 base; junction bases not matched to a gene: 1. The CDR3 DNA reads as TGTGCCAGCAGTGAGCGGGGGGGGAACACCGGGGAGCTGTTTTTT. It codes for CASSERGGNTGELFF.

The J gene is TRBJ2-5, the V gene TRBV6-6; 7 bases are a match to TRBD1. J gave up 3 bases and V 5 bases, and 3 bases lay outside the gene matches. CDR1 MNHNY and CDR2 SVGAGI come from the germline V gene (reference sequence). This CDR3 spans 13 amino acids. As DNA, the CDR3 is TGTGCCAGCAGTGCCGACAGGGAAGAGACCCAGTACTTC. It codes for CASSADREETQYF.

The chain links TRBV5-4 to TRBJ2-3; D unclear. Germline lookup yields CDR1 SGHNT and CDR2 YYREEE (reference sequence). V lost 4 bases and J lost 4, with 16 bases in between. The CDR3 has 15 amino acids. Here the CDR3 DNA reads TGTGCCAGCAGCCGGTTTAGTACCTTTCCAGATACGCAGTATTTT. Translated: CASSRFSTFPDTQYF.

The rearrangement links TRBV2 to TRBJ2-2, with D unclear. The germline V gene encodes CDR1 SNHLY and CDR2 FYNNEI. The CDR3 sequence is 15 residues long. V was clipped by 6 bases and J by 0 bases, with 11 bases between them. CDR3 in DNA: TGTGCCAGCAGGGTGACGTCGGCGAACACCGGGGAGCTGTTTTTT. Amino acids: CASRVTSANTGELFF.

CDR3 loop: CASSPKVRENSPLHF. The CDR3 coding sequence is TGTGCCAGCAGCCCCAAGGTCAGAGAAAATTCACCCCTCCACTTT. This chain uses TRBV7-6 with TRBJ1-6; D ambiguous. Germline lookup yields CDR1 SGHVS and CDR2 FNYEAQ. Deletions cut 5 bases from V and 7 bases from J, with 15 bases between. The CDR3 consists of 15 residues.

V gene TRBV9 combines with J gene TRBJ2-3; possibly TRBD1 for D (6 bases). Germline V lookup: CDR1 SGDLS, CDR2 YYNGEE. The CDR3 sequence is 15 residues long. The V gene lost 4 bases and the J gene lost 0 bases, with 12 bases spanning the gap. Written as DNA, the CDR3 is TGTGCCAGCAGCCGAAGGACAGCCAGCACAGATACGCAGTATTTT. The encoded protein is CASSRRTASTDTQYF.

The sample holds one count of this clone. For the CDR3, the DNA is TGTGCCTGGAGAAAATTCTTGACTAGCGGGAGGAGGCAAGAGACCCAGTACTTC. Its translation: CAWRKFLTSGRRQETQYF. The chain links TRBV30 to TRBJ2-5; TRBD2 agrees at 13 bases. The CDR3 covers 18 residues. The germline CDR1 and CDR2 sequences are GTSNPN and SVGIG (reference sequence). J was trimmed by 2 bases and V by 3 bases; bases with no gene match: 12.

This clone was seen just once. Additional DNA sequences in this sample encode the identical CDR3. J is TRBJ1-5 and V is TRBV11-2; tentative D call: TRBD1 (5 bases). The germline gives CDR1 SGHAT, CDR2 FQNNGV. The CDR3 has 13 residues. Trimming removed 2 bases at V and 5 bases at J, with 7 bases between. The CDR3 coding sequence is TGTGCCAGCAGCTTATCCAGGGATCAGCCCCAGCATTTT. Protein product: CASSLSRDQPQHF.

The chain links TRBV5-4 to TRBJ1-4; TRBD1 aligns across 9 bases. This CDR3 has 17 amino acids. With 4 bases clipped from V and 7 bases from J, the junction kept 14 bases outside the gene matches. Germline loops: CDR1 SGHNT, CDR2 YYREEE (reference sequence). The CDR3 DNA reads as TGTGCCAGCAGCCGAAATGGACAGGGGATGTTGGGTGAAAAACTGTTTTTT. Translation: CASSRNGQGMLGEKLFF.

This clone occurred a few times. This rearrangement joins TRBV5-4 to TRBJ2-2, with D tentatively TRBD1 (5 bases). Trimming took 4 bases from V and 6 from J, leaving 10 bases between them. Germline loops: CDR1 SGHNT, CDR2 YYREEE (reference sequence). There are 13 residues in the CDR3. The CDR3 here is CASSRDSPGELFF. DNA of the CDR3: TGTGCCAGCAGCCGTGACAGCCCCGGGGAGCTGTTTTTT.